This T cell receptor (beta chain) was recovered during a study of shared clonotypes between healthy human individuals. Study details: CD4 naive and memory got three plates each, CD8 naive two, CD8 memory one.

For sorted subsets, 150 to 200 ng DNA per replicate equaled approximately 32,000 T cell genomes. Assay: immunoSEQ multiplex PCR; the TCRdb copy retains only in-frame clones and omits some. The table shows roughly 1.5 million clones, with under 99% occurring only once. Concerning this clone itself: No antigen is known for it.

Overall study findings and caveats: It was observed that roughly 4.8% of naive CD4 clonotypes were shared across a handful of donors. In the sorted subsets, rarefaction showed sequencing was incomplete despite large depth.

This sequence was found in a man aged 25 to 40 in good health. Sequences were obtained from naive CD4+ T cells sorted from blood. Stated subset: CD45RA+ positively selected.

The CDR3 DNA follows: TGTGCCAGCAGCCCAGGTGTGTCGGAGACCCAGTACTTC. This gives the protein CASSPGVSETQYF. The V and J genes are TRBV11-3 and TRBJ2-5; no clear D. Germline V gene data show CDR1 as SGHNT and CDR2 as YENEEA. The CDR3 covers 13 residues. With 5 bases removed from V and 5 bases from J, the gap between germline ends came to 12 bases.